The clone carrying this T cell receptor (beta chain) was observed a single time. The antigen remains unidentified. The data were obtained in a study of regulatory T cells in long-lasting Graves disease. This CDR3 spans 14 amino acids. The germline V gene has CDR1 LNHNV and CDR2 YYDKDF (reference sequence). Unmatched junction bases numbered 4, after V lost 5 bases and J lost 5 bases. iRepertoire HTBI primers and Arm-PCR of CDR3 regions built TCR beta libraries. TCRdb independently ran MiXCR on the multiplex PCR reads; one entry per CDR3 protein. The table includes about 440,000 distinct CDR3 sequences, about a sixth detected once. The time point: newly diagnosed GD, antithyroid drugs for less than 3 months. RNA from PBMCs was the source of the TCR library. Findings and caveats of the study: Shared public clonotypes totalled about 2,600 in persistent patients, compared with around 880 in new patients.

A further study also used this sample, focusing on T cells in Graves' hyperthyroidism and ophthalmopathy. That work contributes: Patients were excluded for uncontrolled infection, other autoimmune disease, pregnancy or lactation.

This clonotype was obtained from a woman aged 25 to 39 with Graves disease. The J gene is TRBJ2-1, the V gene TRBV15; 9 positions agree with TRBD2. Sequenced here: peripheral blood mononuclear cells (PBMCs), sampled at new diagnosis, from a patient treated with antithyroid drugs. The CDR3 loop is CATSLLAGNNEQFF. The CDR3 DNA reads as TGTGCCACCAGCCTCCTAGCGGGAAACAATGAGCAGTTCTTC.